This TCR beta chain was profiled in a study of cytomegalovirus exposure and HLA in healthy donors. Findings and caveats of the study: Rarity held for most TCR sequences, but there were some public TCRs that occurred in many donors.

As for this clone: Its specificity is unknown.

The CDR3 runs to 12 residues. CDR1 is MNHEY and CDR2 is SMNVEV in the germline V gene (reference sequence). V was shortened by 7 bases and J by 6 bases, with 13 bases between the two germline ends. Assay used: immunoSEQ multiplex PCR; TCRdb lists only in-frame clones, some missing. The sample comprises approximately 210,000 clones, about 91% of which are singletons, and about 2.9% rests with the top ten. The receptor comes from a woman under 30 in good health and CMV-seronegative. Specimen: PBMCs. The chain joins TRBV27 to TRBJ2-7; no clear D gene. DNA for the CDR3: TGTGCCAGCACGGGTCTTTCCGGCGAGCAGTACTTC. Protein: CASTGLSGEQYF.